This paragraph reports one T cell receptor (beta chain). Clones were read by immunoSEQ multiplex PCR, and TCRdb kept only the in-frame ones, dropping some. The sample yields 400,000 to 600,000 clones, roughly 77% seen once. The CDR3 covers 14 residues. V was trimmed by 6 bases and J by 3 bases, leaving 15 bases between them. Per the germline V gene, CDR1 is KGHSH and CDR2 is LQKENI. These data originate in a study of shared clonotypes between healthy human individuals. The sample was PBMCs. This sequence joins TRBV18 and TRBJ2-7; D may correspond to TRBD1 or TRBD2 (5 bases each). This clonotype was sampled from a woman aged 40 to 50 in good health. Some clones in this sample may be carry-over from other donors' samples. The CDR3 nucleotides read TGTGCCAGCTCGGGGCGGGTCCGAATCTACGAGCAGTACTTC. This gives the protein CASSGRVRIYEQYF. Variable domain in full (rest from reference TRBV18 and TRBJ2-7): NAGVMQNPRHLVRRRGQEARLRCSPMKGHSHVYWYRQLPEEGLKFMVYLQKENIIDESGMPKERFSAEFPKEGPSILRIQQVVRGDSAAYFCASSGRVRIYEQYFGPGTRLTVT.